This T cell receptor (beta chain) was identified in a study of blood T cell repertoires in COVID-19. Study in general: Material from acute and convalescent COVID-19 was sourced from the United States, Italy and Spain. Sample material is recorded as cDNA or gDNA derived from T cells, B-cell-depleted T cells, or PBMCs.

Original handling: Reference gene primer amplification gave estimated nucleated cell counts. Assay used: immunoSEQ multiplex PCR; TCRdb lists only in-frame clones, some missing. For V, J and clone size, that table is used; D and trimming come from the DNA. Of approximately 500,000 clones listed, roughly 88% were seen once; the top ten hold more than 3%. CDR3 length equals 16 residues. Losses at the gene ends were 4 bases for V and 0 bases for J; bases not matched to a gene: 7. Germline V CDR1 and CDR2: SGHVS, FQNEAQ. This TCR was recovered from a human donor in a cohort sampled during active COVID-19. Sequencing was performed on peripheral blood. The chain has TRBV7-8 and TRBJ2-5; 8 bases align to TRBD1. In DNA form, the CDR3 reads TGTGCCAGCAGCTGGGTACGGACAGGGAACCAAGAGACCCAGTACTTC. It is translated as CASSWVRTGNQETQYF.